The TCR beta chain described here comes from a study of blood T cells in healthy people across ages. Notes on the study in general: Across samples, TCR beta diversity tracked strongly with naive T cell percentage. Among T cells, TCR beta diversity per million cells dropped roughly linearly as age rose.

The extraction recovered at least 5.5 micrograms of total RNA per sample. Then a second PCR, running roughly 6 to 12 cycles, was carried out with a sample-barcoded 5' primer and a J-beta primer mix. TCRdb reprocessed the 5' RACE reads with MiXCR, giving one entry per CDR3 protein. The sample has 550,000 to 600,000 distinct CDR3 sequences; around 48% are singletons. Trimming took 5 bases from V and 4 from J, leaving 17 bases between them. CDR1 and CDR2 (germline): SEHNR, FQNEAQ (reference sequence). This CDR3 is 15 amino acids long. A remark on this clonotype: Its antigen is currently unknown.

The J gene is TRBJ2-5, the V gene TRBV7-9; possibly TRBD1 for D (6 bases). The sequence derives from an older man in good health. The sequenced material came from blood. CDR3 DNA sequence: TGTGCCAGCAGCCCAGGGGCTAGCCGGACAGAGACCCAGTACTTC. Protein: CASSPGASRTETQYF.